Sequencing of this T cell receptor beta chain was carried out in a study of shared clonotypes between healthy human individuals. After removal of 10 bases from V and 5 bases from J, the junction contained 5 bases not matched to a gene. Germline CDR1 ENHRY, CDR2 SYGVKD. The CDR3 sequence is 13 residues long. Naive CD8 cells lacked CD45RO and underwent positive selection for CCR7, leaving out terminally differentiated effector memory CD45RA+ cells. This clone appeared once. Its antigen is not identified. The study's findings and limits: Compared with memory subsets, naive subsets generally had larger estimated richness.

Once extracted for a subset, genomic DNA was divided evenly among several immunoSEQ plates. Generated by immunoSEQ multiplex PCR, the TCRdb table keeps only in-frame clones and is missing some. Altogether some 2.1 million clones are present, approximately 94% being singletons, with the ten largest covering 0.85% to 1.3%. The J gene is TRBJ2-2, the V gene TRBV10-3, with 9 bases that match TRBD1. The sequence was obtained from a man between 18 and 29 years old in good health. Sequenced: naive CD8+ T cells sorted from blood. The DNA for the CDR3 is TGTGCCACCGGACAGGGGTTAACCGGGGAGCTGTTTTTT. This codes for CATGQGLTGELFF.